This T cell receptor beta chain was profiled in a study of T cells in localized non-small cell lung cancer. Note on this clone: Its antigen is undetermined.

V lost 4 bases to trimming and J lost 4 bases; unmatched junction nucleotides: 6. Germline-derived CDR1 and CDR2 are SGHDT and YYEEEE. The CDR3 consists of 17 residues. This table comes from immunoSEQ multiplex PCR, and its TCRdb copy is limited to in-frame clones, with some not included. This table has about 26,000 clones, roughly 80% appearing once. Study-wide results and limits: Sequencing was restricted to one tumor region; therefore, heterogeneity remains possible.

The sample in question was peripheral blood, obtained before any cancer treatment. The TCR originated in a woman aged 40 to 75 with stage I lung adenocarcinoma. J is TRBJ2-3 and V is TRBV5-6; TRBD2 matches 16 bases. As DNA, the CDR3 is TGTGCCAGCAGCCTAAAGGGGACTAGCGGGGGGGCAGATACGCAGTATTTT. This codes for CASSLKGTSGGADTQYF.